Presented here are 9 T cell receptor beta chains from one specimen sequenced in a study of T cell clusters in autoimmune cytopenias. Approximately 40,000 genome equivalents of blood DNA were amplified for TRB. TRB rearrangements were amplified by touch-down multiplex PCR with mixed TRB-A/B primers. With the multiplex PCR reads reprocessed, TCRdb shows one record per CDR3 protein and no DNA. The sample table sets out about 3,200 distinct CDR3 sequences. Source material: peripheral blood. These receptors were collected from a human donor with an autoimmune cytopenia or autoimmune hepatitis (not recorded which).

The chain uses TRBV11-3 and TRBJ2-1. The germline V gene has CDR1 SGHNT and CDR2 YENEEA. This CDR3 has 15 amino acids. The CDR3 is CASSSWGIPYNEQFF.

This clonotype counts as medium-sized by frequency. The chain couples TRBV27 to TRBJ1-2; TCRdb proposes TRBD1, but this gene call is untestable without DNA. The CDR3 has 13 residues. Germline V lookup: CDR1 MNHEY, CDR2 SMNVEV (reference sequence). This chain's CDR3 is CASRPTGDYGYTF.

The chain has TRBV19 and TRBJ2-2; no DNA is available, so the TRBD1 call from TCRdb remains unchecked. Germline V gene sequence: CDR1 LNHDA, CDR2 SQIVND (reference sequence). This CDR3 has 13 amino acids. CDR3 amino acids: CASSLTGTGELFF.

V is TRBV12-3 or TRBV12-4 and J is TRBJ1-1; the TCRdb D gene call, TRBD1, has no DNA to confirm it. The CDR3 has 15 residues. The chain's CDR3 is CASSPTTTGRYRAFF.

This clonotype is labeled large (0.1 to 1%) based on frequency. The chain has TRBV29-1 and TRBJ2-1; no DNA is available, so the TRBD2 call from TCRdb remains unchecked. The germline V gene encodes CDR1 SQVTM and CDR2 ANQGSEA. There are 12 residues in the CDR3. The CDR3 loop is CSVEDGGTEQFF.

This clonotype is identified as medium-sized from frequency. V gene TRBV19 combines with J gene TRBJ2-7; TCRdb lists TRBD1, though no DNA is available to test this call. CDR1 is LNHDA, CDR2 SQIVND, per germline (reference sequence). The CDR3 spans 17 residues. CDR3 residues: CASSVRDRVYPLYEQYF.

In terms of frequency, this clonotype is medium-sized. The CDR3 spells CASSTGGSSPLHF. The J gene is TRBJ1-6, the V gene TRBV6-5; the TCRdb D gene call, TRBD1, has no DNA to confirm it. Germline V gene data show CDR1 as MNHEY and CDR2 as SVGAGI. The length of the CDR3 is 13 residues.

This CDR3 reads CASSARVAAYPDTQYF. This sequence joins TRBV13 and TRBJ2-3; as DNA is missing, the TRBD2 call by TCRdb cannot be tested. CDR3 length: 16 residues. CDR1 and CDR2 from the germline V gene are PRHDT and FYEKMQ (reference sequence).

Frequency places this clonotype as medium-sized. The rearrangement links TRBV6-5 to TRBJ2-1. From germline, CDR1 is MNHEY and CDR2 SVGAGI. This CDR3 contains 14 residues. CDR3 sequence: CASSYERTGNEQFF.